Each of the 27 T cell receptor beta chains below was sequenced from the same sample in a study of T cell changes during pregnancy in multiple sclerosis. Repertoires were generated with immunoSEQ multiplex PCR, while TCRdb's copy carries only in-frame clones and drops some. The sample has 80,000 to 95,000 clones, roughly 96% seen once. The source was peripheral blood, collected in the second trimester of pregnancy. Receptors originate from a female donor with multiple sclerosis, enrolled in a pregnancy study.

The V and J genes are TRBV4-2 and TRBJ1-5; a possible D gene is TRBD1 (5 bases). Per the germline V gene, CDR1 is LGHNA and CDR2 is YNFKEQ. V lost 2 bases and J lost 0, with 20 bases in between. The CDR3 sequence is 19 residues long. The CDR3 protein is CASSQFQGGGFVSNQPQHF. The CDR3 DNA is TGTGCCAGCAGCCAATTTCAGGGAGGAGGGTTTGTTAGCAATCAGCCCCAGCATTTT.

The chain employs TRBV5-1 and TRBJ1-1, with D unclear. V dropped 0 bases and J dropped 3 bases, with 9 bases sitting between them. CDR3 length: 14 residues. CDR1 is SGHRS, CDR2 YFSETQ, per germline. CDR3 in DNA: TGCGCCAGCAGCTTGGTTCGGGTGGACACTGAAGCTTTCTTT. It translates to CASSLVRVDTEAFF.

This chain links TRBV27 with TRBJ2-2; TRBD1 aligns across 7 bases. The CDR3 is made up of 13 amino acids. V lost 8 bases to trimming and J lost 6 bases; unmatched junction nucleotides: 6. CDR1 is MNHEY and CDR2 is SMNVEV in the germline V gene (reference sequence). The CDR3 bases are TGTGCCAGCCAGGACAGGCCCTCCGGGGAGCTGTTTTTT. Protein: CASQDRPSGELFF.

The V call is TRBV15, the J call TRBJ2-1, with D possibly TRBD2 on 5 matching bases. Per the germline V gene, CDR1 is LNHNV and CDR2 is YYDKDF (reference sequence). This CDR3 comprises 14 residues. V lost 6 bases, J lost 5 bases, and 14 bases lay in between. CDR3 DNA sequence: TGTGCCACCAGGGCCTGGACCGGGAACAATGAGCAGTTCTTC. This codes for CATRAWTGNNEQFF.

CDR3 coding DNA: TGTGCCAGCAGACCAGAAAGCTCTGGAAACACCATATATTTT. Translation: CASRPESSGNTIYF. This chain uses TRBV4-2 with TRBJ1-3; unclear D gene. CDR3 length equals 14 residues. Trimming pared 6 bases from V and 0 bases from J, leaving 9 bases between. Germline loops: CDR1 LGHNA, CDR2 YNFKEQ.

This clone has just one count. V is TRBV15 and J is TRBJ1-2; 9 bases map to TRBD1. With 5 bases clipped from V and 10 bases from J, the junction kept 8 bases outside the gene matches. The CDR3 spans 13 residues. Germline V CDR1 and CDR2: LNHNV, YYDKDF (reference sequence). This CDR3 is CATSQDRGFDYTF. CDR3 sequence (DNA): TGTGCCACCAGCCAGGACAGGGGCTTTGACTACACCTTC.

The CDR3 region is CASSALGTGVENTQYF. DNA of the CDR3: TGCGCCAGCAGCGCCCTAGGGACAGGCGTCGAGAATACGCAGTATTTT. The chain has TRBV5-1 and TRBJ2-3, with 8 bases identical to TRBD1. Per the germline V gene, CDR1 is SGHRS and CDR2 is YFSETQ. The CDR3 covers 16 residues. V trimming: 4 bases; J trimming: 7 bases; junction bases outside the gene matches: 14.

This rearrangement joins TRBV6-1 to TRBJ1-1, with a weak D call TRBD1 (6 bases). There are 14 residues in the CDR3. Trimming pared 8 bases from V and 3 bases from J, leaving 16 bases between. Germline CDR1 and CDR2: MNHNS and SASEGT. CDR3 sequence (DNA): TGTGCCAGCTTCGGCAGGGGCGGATACACTGAAGCTTTCTTT. It yields the protein CASFGRGGYTEAFF.

The chain carries TRBV10-3 and TRBJ1-1; D call uncertain. The CDR3 length is 14 residues. Germline CDR1 reads ENHRY; CDR2 reads SYGVKD. V lost 3 bases and J lost 5, with 13 bases in between. Here the CDR3 DNA reads TGTGCCATCAGTGATTTGGCAGCGGGGACTGAAGCTTTCTTT. This codes for CAISDLAAGTEAFF.

The chain couples TRBV29-1 to TRBJ2-3, with 12 bases aligning to TRBD2. CDR3 size: 16 residues. J was trimmed by 0 bases and V by 4 bases; bases with no gene match: 5. Germline V gives CDR1 SQVTM, CDR2 ANQGSEA. The CDR3 protein is CSVAGTSGLSTDTQYF. The CDR3 DNA is TGCAGCGTTGCAGGGACTAGCGGGCTGAGCACAGATACGCAGTATTTT.

This clone was seen more than once but under ten times. The chain is built from TRBV7-6 and TRBJ2-7, with 8 bases identical to TRBD2. The germline CDR1 and CDR2 sequences are SGHVS and FNYEAQ. The V gene end was trimmed by 5 bases and the J gene end by 3 bases; junction bases not matched to a gene: 9. The CDR3 consists of 15 residues. The CDR3 region is CASSIREGPIYEQYF. CDR3 nucleotides: TGTGCCAGCAGCATCCGGGAGGGACCGATCTACGAGCAGTACTTC.

CDR3 nucleotide sequence: TGTGCCAGCAGCCCGACTAGCGGGAGGTCCTACGAGCAGTACTTC. This codes for CASSPTSGRSYEQYF. The chain uses TRBV7-9 and TRBJ2-7; TRBD2 matches at 13 bases. The length of the CDR3 is 15 residues. The germline V gene has CDR1 SEHNR and CDR2 FQNEAQ (reference sequence). Germline trimming cut 5 bases from V and 1 base from J; bases unmatched to any gene: 2.

CDR3 amino acids: CASSLAGGYEQYF. DNA for the CDR3: TGTGCCAGCAGCTTAGCGGGGGGGTACGAGCAGTACTTC. V gene TRBV7-6 combines with J gene TRBJ2-7, with TRBD2 matching over 7 bases. Germline V lookup: CDR1 SGHVS, CDR2 FNYEAQ. Trimming removed 0 bases from V and 4 bases from J; junction bases left unmatched: 0. The length of the CDR3 is 13 residues.

The count of this clone is one. The chain links TRBV5-5 to TRBJ2-5; tentatively, D is TRBD2 (6 bases). CDR1 is SGHKS and CDR2 is YYEKEE in the germline V gene (reference sequence). Between the trimmed V and J ends, which lost 0 bases and 13 bases, there was a span of 10 bases. CDR3 length: 11 residues. CDR3 sequence (DNA): TGTGCCAGCAGCTTGGGGGGGGAAACGTACTTC. Translated, it gives CASSLGGETYF.

This chain links TRBV5-1 with TRBJ1-2; D uncertain. The length of the CDR3 is 14 residues. Germline V gene lookup returns CDR1 SGHRS and CDR2 YFSETQ. V was pared by 0 bases and J by 5 bases, with 11 bases between. The CDR3 sequence is CASSLDPATYGYTF. The CDR3 DNA reads TGCGCCAGCAGCTTGGACCCCGCCACATATGGCTACACCTTC.

This clone was detected only once. The gene calls are TRBV6-6 and TRBJ2-6, with D possibly being TRBD1 (5 bases). Germline values: CDR1 MNHNY, CDR2 SVGAGI (reference sequence). V was trimmed by 7 bases and J by 0 bases, leaving 10 bases between them. The CDR3 totals 15 residues. The CDR3 region has the DNA TGTGCCAGCACCACCGACAGCTCTGGGGCCAACGTCCTGACTTTC. Amino acids: CASTTDSSGANVLTF.

V gene TRBV9 combines with J gene TRBJ2-7; TRBD2 agrees at 7 bases. Germline V gene data show CDR1 as SGDLS and CDR2 as YYNGEE. Trimming at V came to 0 bases and at J to 2 bases, leaving 11 bases not matched to a gene. The CDR3 sequence is 17 residues long. This chain's CDR3 is CASSVGDGLAAAYEQYF. DNA of the CDR3: TGTGCCAGCAGCGTAGGGGATGGGCTAGCGGCCGCCTACGAGCAGTACTTC.

The V gene is TRBV11-3, the J gene TRBJ2-2; TRBD2 matches at 14 bases. Per the germline V gene, CDR1 is SGHNT and CDR2 is YENEEA. CDR3 length equals 17 residues. The V and J ends lost 5 bases and 2 bases, in that order; junction bases with no gene match: 4. CDR3 amino acids: CASSLTSGRANTGELFF. CDR3 nucleotides: TGTGCCAGCAGCCTGACTAGCGGGAGGGCAAACACCGGGGAGCTGTTTTTT.

This chain joins TRBV28 and TRBJ1-2; D uncertain. Trimming removed 3 bases at V and 5 bases at J, with 16 bases between. Germline lookup yields CDR1 MDHEN and CDR2 SYDVKM. The CDR3 length is 15 residues. DNA of the CDR3: TGTGCCAGCAGTTTGCCGGGCGAGGGCGGATATGGCTACACCTTC. It specifies CASSLPGEGGYGYTF.

The chain links TRBV15 to TRBJ2-1; no clear D. Germline assignment: CDR1 LNHNV and CDR2 YYDKDF (reference sequence). Trimming shortened V by 6 bases and J by 5 bases, and 8 bases separated the two germline ends. The CDR3 extends over 12 amino acids. CDR3 sequence reads: CATRGLNNEQFF. Written as DNA, the CDR3 is TGTGCCACCAGGGGCTTAAACAATGAGCAGTTCTTC.

The chain carries TRBV19 and TRBJ2-5; TRBD1 is a possible D gene (6 bases). CDR3 length: 15 amino acids. The germline V and J ends were trimmed by 5 bases and 5 bases, with 18 bases remaining between them. Germline V gene sequence: CDR1 LNHDA, CDR2 SQIVND (reference sequence). As DNA, the CDR3 is TGTGCCAGTAGTCGGAATAGGGGGACGGGGGAGACCCAGTACTTC. It is translated as CASSRNRGTGETQYF.

The chain uses TRBV25-1 and TRBJ2-1; 7 nucleotides align to TRBD1. The CDR3 loop spans 12 amino acids. Germline lookup yields CDR1 MGHDK and CDR2 SYGVNS. J gave up 5 bases and V 8 bases, and 3 bases lay outside the gene matches. The CDR3 region has the DNA TGTGCCAGCCAAGGGACAGACAATGAGCAGTTCTTC. Translation: CASQGTDNEQFF.

In DNA, the CDR3 is TGTGCCAGTAACGCAATAATGGGAGTGAACACTGAAGCTTTCTTT. This encodes CASNAIMGVNTEAFF. V gene TRBV19 combines with J gene TRBJ1-1; D is unclear. V lost 7 bases and J lost 0, with 15 bases in between. CDR1 and CDR2 (germline): LNHDA, SQIVND (reference sequence). This CDR3 region has 15 residues.

This clone has a single count. In DNA form, the CDR3 reads TGTGCCAGTCGGGAGACAGAGCAGCCCCAGCATTTT. Protein: CASRETEQPQHF. The chain combines TRBV19 with TRBJ1-5, with D maybe TRBD1 (5 bases). V was shortened by 8 bases and J by 7 bases, with 12 bases between the two germline ends. CDR3 length equals 12 residues. In germline, CDR1 is LNHDA, CDR2 SQIVND (reference sequence).

The V gene is TRBV6-5, the J gene TRBJ2-7; maybe TRBD1 (5 bases). Germline values: CDR1 MNHEY, CDR2 SVGAGI. This CDR3 comprises 15 residues. The V end was cut by 2 bases, the J end by 0 bases, with 11 bases between. CDR3 residues: CASSYGSGPSYEQYF. CDR3 coding DNA: TGTGCCAGCAGTTACGGTTCAGGGCCCTCCTACGAGCAGTACTTC.

The rearrangement uses TRBV19 and TRBJ1-3; TRBD1 might be the D (6 bases). CDR1 and CDR2 from the germline V gene are LNHDA and SQIVND (reference sequence). This CDR3 region has 16 residues. V lost 5 bases and J lost 1, with 15 bases in between. This CDR3 reads CASSGLKQGSGNTIYF. For the CDR3, the DNA is TGTGCCAGTAGTGGGTTAAAACAGGGTTCTGGAAACACCATATATTTT.

This chain uses TRBV30 with TRBJ2-1; TRBD2 might be the D (6 bases). The CDR3 has 12 residues. Trimming cost V 2 bases and J 10 bases, with 12 bases left between them. Germline V gene data show CDR1 as GTSNPN and CDR2 as SVGIG (reference sequence). This chain's CDR3 is CAWSPAGPEQFF. CDR3 DNA sequence: TGTGCCTGGAGTCCGGCGGGACCGGAGCAGTTCTTC.